Detailed here is one T cell receptor (beta chain). The entry originates in a study of blood T cell repertoires in COVID-19. Background on the study: Nucleic acid was either cDNA or gDNA, and it came from T cells, B-cell-depleted T cells, or PBMCs.

In the original processing: Counts of nucleated cells, estimated from reference gene primer amplification, were obtained. The table came from immunoSEQ multiplex PCR; TCRdb's copy has only in-frame clones and leaves some out. The DNA gave D and trimming, while V, J and clone size come from that table. The sample records around 86,000 clones, around 84% being singletons. The CDR3 length is 16 residues. CDR1 and CDR2 (germline): SGHRS, YFSETQ. V dropped 2 bases and J dropped 5 bases, with 19 bases sitting between them. The source material was peripheral blood. The chain joins TRBV5-1 to TRBJ2-5, with a weak D call TRBD1 (5 bases). The sequence derives from a human donor in a cohort sampled during active COVID-19. CDR3 in amino acids: CASSFGPGPLSETQYF. CDR3 nucleotides: TGCGCCAGCAGCTTTGGGCCAGGGCCCTTGTCGGAGACCCAGTACTTC.